The 6 T cell receptor beta chains below come from one sample, sequenced in a study of patients and donors after allogeneic stem cell transplantation. MiXCR was run by TCRdb on the RT-PCR reads, yielding one entry per CDR3 protein. The sample includes roughly 880,000 distinct CDR3 sequences, under 20% of them seen just once. Input material: blood, either unsorted or a sorted T cell fraction (not recorded which). The receptors originated from a human donor who was either an allogeneic HSCT recipient or a stem cell or donor lymphocyte infusion donor (not recorded which). It is not recorded whose cells these are; they may come from a transplant donor.

The genes are TRBV20-1 and TRBJ2-2; 8 bases map to TRBD2. Germline V gene sequence: CDR1 DFQATT, CDR2 SNEGSKA (reference sequence). V lost 3 bases and J lost 5; bases outside the gene matches: 8. The CDR3 loop spans 15 amino acids. The chain's CDR3 is CSASYGTRGTGELFF. CDR3 sequence (DNA): TGCAGTGCTAGCTATGGGACTAGGGGGACCGGGGAGCTGTTTTTT.

The chain uses TRBV5-5 and TRBJ2-5; D uncertain. The CDR3 loop spans 15 amino acids. Trimming took off 4 bases at V and 2 bases at J, with 15 bases between the two ends. The germline gives CDR1 SGHKS, CDR2 YYEKEE (reference sequence). CDR3 amino acids: CASSPDGSPQETQYF. Here the CDR3 DNA reads TGTGCCAGCAGCCCGGACGGGTCCCCTCAAGAGACCCAGTACTTC.

The sample holds many counts of this clonotype. This chain connects TRBV12-3 or TRBV12-4 to TRBJ2-7; 13 nucleotides align to TRBD2. V dropped 5 bases and J dropped 2; count of bases not matched to a gene: 9. CDR3 length equals 17 residues. CDR3: CASSLRTSGRVTYEQYF. The CDR3 DNA sequence: TGTGCCAGCAGTCTCCGGACTAGCGGGAGAGTAACCTACGAGCAGTACTTC.

This clonotype was seen only a few times. The rearrangement uses TRBV29-1 and TRBJ2-2; D ambiguous. The germline V gene has CDR1 SQVTM and CDR2 ANQGSEA. This CDR3 has 13 residues. V was trimmed by 0 bases and J by 1 base, leaving 3 bases between them. The CDR3, as DNA: TGCAGCGTTGAAGACGGGAACACCGGGGAGCTGTTTTTT. Its protein product is CSVEDGNTGELFF.

Ten or more counts support this clonotype. J is TRBJ2-3 and V is TRBV5-1, with no clear D. CDR1 is SGHRS, CDR2 YFSETQ, per germline. Deletions cut 0 bases from V and 1 base from J, with 9 bases between. There are 15 residues in the CDR3. Written as DNA, the CDR3 is TGCGCCAGCAGCTTGGGACTCGACCGCACAGATACGCAGTATTTT. The encoded protein is CASSLGLDRTDTQYF.

This clonotype was found a few times. The chain combines TRBV4-3 with TRBJ2-1; unclear D gene. There are 16 residues in the CDR3. Germline V gene data show CDR1 as LGHNA and CDR2 as YSLEER. The ends were cut back, 3 bases at V and 0 bases at J, with 12 bases in the middle. CDR3 residues: CASSQAWTGSYNEQFF. CDR3 DNA sequence: TGCGCCAGCAGCCAGGCCTGGACGGGCTCCTACAATGAGCAGTTCTTC.